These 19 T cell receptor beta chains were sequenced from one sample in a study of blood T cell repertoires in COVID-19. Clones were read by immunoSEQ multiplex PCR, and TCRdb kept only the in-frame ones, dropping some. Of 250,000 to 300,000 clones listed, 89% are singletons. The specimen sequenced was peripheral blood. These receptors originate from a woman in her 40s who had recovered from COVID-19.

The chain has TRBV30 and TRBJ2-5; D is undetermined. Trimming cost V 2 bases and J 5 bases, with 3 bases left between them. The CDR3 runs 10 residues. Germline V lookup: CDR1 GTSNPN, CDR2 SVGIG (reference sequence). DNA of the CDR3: TGTGCCTGGAGTCGGGAGACCCAGTACTTC. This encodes CAWSRETQYF.

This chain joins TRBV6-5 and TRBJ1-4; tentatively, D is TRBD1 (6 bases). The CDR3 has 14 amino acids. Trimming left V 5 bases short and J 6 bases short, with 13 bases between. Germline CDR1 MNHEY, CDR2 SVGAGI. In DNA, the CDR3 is TGTGCCAGCAGTCGACAGGTCACAGATGAAAAACTGTTTTTT. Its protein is CASSRQVTDEKLFF.

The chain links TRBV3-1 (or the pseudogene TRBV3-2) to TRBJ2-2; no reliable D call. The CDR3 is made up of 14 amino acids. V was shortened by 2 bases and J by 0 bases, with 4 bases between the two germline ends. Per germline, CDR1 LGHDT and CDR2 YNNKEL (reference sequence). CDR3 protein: CASSQPTNTGELFF. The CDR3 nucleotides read TGTGCCAGCAGCCAACCCACGAACACCGGGGAGCTGTTTTTT.

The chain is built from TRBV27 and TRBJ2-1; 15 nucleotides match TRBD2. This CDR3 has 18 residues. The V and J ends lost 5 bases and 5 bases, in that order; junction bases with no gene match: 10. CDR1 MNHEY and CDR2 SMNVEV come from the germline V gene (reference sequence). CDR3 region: CASSPPLGLAGGHNEQFF. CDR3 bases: TGTGCCAGCAGTCCTCCGTTGGGACTAGCGGGAGGTCACAATGAGCAGTTCTTC.

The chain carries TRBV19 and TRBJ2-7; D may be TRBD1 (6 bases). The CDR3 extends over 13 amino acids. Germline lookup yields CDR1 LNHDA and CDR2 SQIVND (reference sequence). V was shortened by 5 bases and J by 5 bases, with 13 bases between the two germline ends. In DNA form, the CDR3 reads TGTGCCAGTAGTCCAAGACAGGTAAACGAGCAGTACTTC. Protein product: CASSPRQVNEQYF.

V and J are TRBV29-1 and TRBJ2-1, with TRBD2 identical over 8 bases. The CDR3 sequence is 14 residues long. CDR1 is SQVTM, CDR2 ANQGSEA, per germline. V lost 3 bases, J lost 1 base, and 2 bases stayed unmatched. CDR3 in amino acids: CSVDAGGSYNEQFF. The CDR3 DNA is TGCAGCGTTGATGCGGGAGGATCCTACAATGAGCAGTTCTTC.

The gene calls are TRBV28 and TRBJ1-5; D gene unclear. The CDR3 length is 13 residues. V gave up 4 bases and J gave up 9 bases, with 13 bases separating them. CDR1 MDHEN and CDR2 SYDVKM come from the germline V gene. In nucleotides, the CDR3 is TGTGCCAGCAGTTCCACAGCCATAGGGCCCCAGCATTTT. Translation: CASSSTAIGPQHF.

For the CDR3, the DNA is TGTGCCACATCAGCGCGGGGGAAAGCCGGGGAGCTGTTTTTT. Translating gives CATSARGKAGELFF. The chain is built from TRBV7-9 and TRBJ2-2; 7 bases map to TRBD2. Germline assignment: CDR1 SEHNR and CDR2 FQNEAQ (reference sequence). The V segment lost 10 bases and the J segment 6 bases; nucleotides outside the gene matches: 11. The CDR3 totals 14 residues.

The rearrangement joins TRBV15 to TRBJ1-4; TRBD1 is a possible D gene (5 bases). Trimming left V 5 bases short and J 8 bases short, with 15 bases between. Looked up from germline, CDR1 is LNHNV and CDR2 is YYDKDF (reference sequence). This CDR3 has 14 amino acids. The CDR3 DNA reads TGTGCCACCAGCCGGCGCCGCGACAGAGAAAAACTGTTTTTT. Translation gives CATSRRRDREKLFF.

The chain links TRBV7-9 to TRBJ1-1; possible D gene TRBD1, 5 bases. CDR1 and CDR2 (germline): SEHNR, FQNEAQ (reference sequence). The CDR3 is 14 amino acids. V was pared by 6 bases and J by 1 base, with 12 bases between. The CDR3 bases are TGTGCCAGCAGACCCAATACAGGGAACACTGAAGCTTTCTTT. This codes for CASRPNTGNTEAFF. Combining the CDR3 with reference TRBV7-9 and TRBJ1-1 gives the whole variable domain DTGVSQNPRHKITKRGQNVTFRCDPISEHNRLYWYRQTLGQGPEFLTYFQNEAQLEKSRLLSDRFSAERPKGSFSTLEIQRTEQGDSAMYLCASRPNTGNTEAFFGQGTRLTVV.

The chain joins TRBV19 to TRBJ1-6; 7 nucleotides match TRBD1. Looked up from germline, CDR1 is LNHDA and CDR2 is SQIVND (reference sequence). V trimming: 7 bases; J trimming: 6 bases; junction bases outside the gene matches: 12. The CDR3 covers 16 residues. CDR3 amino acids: CASTRDRVVSNSPLHF. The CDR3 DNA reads TGTGCCAGTACCCGAGACAGGGTCGTTTCTAATTCACCCCTCCACTTT.

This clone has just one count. The CDR3 loop is CASSRVRSLNTEAFF. In nucleotides, the CDR3 is TGCGCCAGCAGCCGCGTCCGGAGTTTGAACACTGAAGCTTTCTTT. V and J are TRBV4-1 and TRBJ1-1, with D uncertain. This CDR3 comprises 15 residues. V was cut by 4 bases and J by 0 bases, with 12 bases left in between. Germline CDR1 MGHRA, CDR2 YSYEKL.

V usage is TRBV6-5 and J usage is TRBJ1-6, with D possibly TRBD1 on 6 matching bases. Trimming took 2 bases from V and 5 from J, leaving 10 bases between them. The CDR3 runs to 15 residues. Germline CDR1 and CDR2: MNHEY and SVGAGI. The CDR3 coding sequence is TGTGCCAGCAGTTACCTCGGACAGAATAATTCACCCCTCCACTTT. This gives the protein CASSYLGQNNSPLHF.

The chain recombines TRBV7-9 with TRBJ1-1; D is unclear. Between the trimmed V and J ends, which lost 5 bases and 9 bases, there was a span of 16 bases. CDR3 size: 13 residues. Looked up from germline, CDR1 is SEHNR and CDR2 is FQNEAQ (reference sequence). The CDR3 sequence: CASSPEAAGKAFF. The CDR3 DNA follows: TGTGCCAGCAGCCCAGAGGCGGCCGGGAAAGCTTTCTTT.

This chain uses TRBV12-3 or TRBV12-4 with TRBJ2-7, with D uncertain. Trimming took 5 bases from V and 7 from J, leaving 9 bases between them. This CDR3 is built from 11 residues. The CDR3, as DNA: TGTGCCAGCAGTGAGTCCCTGGAGCAGTACTTC. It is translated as CASSESLEQYF.

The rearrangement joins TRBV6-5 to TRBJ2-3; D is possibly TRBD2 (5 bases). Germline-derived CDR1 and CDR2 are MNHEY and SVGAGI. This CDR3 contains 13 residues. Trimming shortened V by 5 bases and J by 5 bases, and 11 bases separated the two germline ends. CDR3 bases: TGTGCCAGCAGTCCCTCGGGGAAAGATACGCAGTATTTT. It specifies CASSPSGKDTQYF.

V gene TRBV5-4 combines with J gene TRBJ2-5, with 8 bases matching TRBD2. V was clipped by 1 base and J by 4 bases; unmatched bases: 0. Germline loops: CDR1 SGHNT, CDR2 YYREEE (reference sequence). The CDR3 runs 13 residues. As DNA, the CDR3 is TGTGCCAGCAGCTTGCTAGCGGGAGAGACCCAGTACTTC. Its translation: CASSLLAGETQYF.

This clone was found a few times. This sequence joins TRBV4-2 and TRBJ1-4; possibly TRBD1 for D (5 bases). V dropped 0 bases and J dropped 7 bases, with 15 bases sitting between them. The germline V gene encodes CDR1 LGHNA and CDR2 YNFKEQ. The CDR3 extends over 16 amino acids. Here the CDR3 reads CASSQDLNQGGEKLFF. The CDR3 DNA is TGTGCCAGCAGCCAAGATTTGAACCAGGGAGGTGAAAAACTGTTTTTT.

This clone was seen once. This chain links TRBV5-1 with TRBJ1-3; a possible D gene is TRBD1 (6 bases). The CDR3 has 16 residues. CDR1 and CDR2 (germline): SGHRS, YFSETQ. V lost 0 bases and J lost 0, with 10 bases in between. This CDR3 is CASSLEGVFSGNTIYF. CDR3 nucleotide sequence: TGCGCCAGCAGCTTGGAGGGGGTGTTCTCTGGAAACACCATATATTTT.